These 4 T cell receptor beta chains were sequenced from one sample in a study of shared clonotypes between healthy human individuals. Assay: immunoSEQ multiplex PCR; the TCRdb copy retains only in-frame clones and omits some. The sample lists just over 95,000 clones, under 70% occurring once. Sequenced sample: memory CD8+ T cells sorted from blood. This sample's subset: CD45RO+ cells pooled with CCR7-negative TemRA cells. The receptors shown here come from a man aged 25 to 40 in good health.

The chain uses TRBV10-3 and TRBJ2-7, with D possibly TRBD1 on 6 matching bases. The germline V gene encodes CDR1 ENHRY and CDR2 SYGVKD. The CDR3 runs 13 residues. With 2 bases removed from V and 9 bases from J, the gap between germline ends came to 14 bases. CDR3 residues: CAISEIQGPAQYF. Written as DNA, the CDR3 is TGTGCCATCAGTGAGATACAGGGTCCGGCGCAGTACTTC.

V is TRBV29-1 and J is TRBJ2-2; D not resolved. In germline, CDR1 is SQVTM, CDR2 ANQGSEA. The CDR3 runs to 12 residues. V dropped 2 bases and J dropped 5 bases, with 6 bases sitting between them. This CDR3 reads CSVEPHTGELFF. DNA for the CDR3: TGCAGCGTTGAACCACATACCGGGGAGCTGTTTTTT.

The CDR3 reads CASSYPTGSGANVLTF. The CDR3 nucleotides are TGTGCCAGCAGTTACCCCACAGGATCTGGGGCCAACGTCCTGACTTTC. V gene TRBV6-6 combines with J gene TRBJ2-6, with D perhaps matching TRBD1 (5 bases). From germline, CDR1 is MNHNY and CDR2 SVGAGI (reference sequence). This CDR3 is 16 amino acids long. Trimming took 2 bases from V and 1 from J, leaving 9 bases between them.

The V call is TRBV9, the J call TRBJ2-1, with 9 bases fitting TRBD1. Germline CDR1 reads SGDLS; CDR2 reads YYNGEE. The CDR3 loop spans 19 amino acids. V lost 0 bases and J lost 3; bases outside the gene matches: 13. CDR3 loop: CASSVGPGQGLALYNEQFF. The CDR3 DNA reads TGTGCCAGCAGCGTAGGCCCGGGACAGGGTCTCGCTCTCTACAATGAGCAGTTCTTC. The whole variable domain, filled in from reference TRBV9 and TRBJ2-1, reads DSGVTQTPKHLITATGQRVTLRCSPRSGDLSVYWYQQSLDQGLQFLIQYYNGEERAKGNILERFSAQQFPDLHSELNLSSLELGDSALYFCASSVGPGQGLALYNEQFFGPGTRLTVL.